Shown below are 10 T cell receptor beta chains from a single sample sequenced in a study of T-cell reconstitution after alpha-beta-depleted transplantation in children. A TCRbeta library incorporating unique molecular identifiers was prepared. TCRdb reanalysed the PCR reads using MiXCR and keeps one entry per CDR3 protein. The sample holds tens of thousands of distinct CDR3 sequences; 6% to 8.5% are singletons and the top ten take 2% to 3%. Here the sequenced sample was PBMCs from the stem cell graft donor, taken from the stem cell graft. The receptors come from a human donor who donated a stem cell graft to a child with acute lymphoblastic leukemia.

The chain is built from TRBV6-2 or TRBV6-3 and TRBJ1-4; no clear D gene. V lost 6 bases, J lost 7 bases, and 18 bases lay in between. From germline, CDR1 is MNHEY and CDR2 SVGEGT. The CDR3 contains 15 residues. The CDR3 nucleotides are TGTGCCAGCAGCTCCCATAGGGCGGATTCTGAAAAACTGTTTTTT. Amino acid sequence: CASSSHRADSEKLFF.

In its sample, this clonotype was seen many times. The chain recombines TRBV6-5 with TRBJ2-3; 10 nucleotides agree with TRBD2. There are 16 residues in the CDR3. CDR1 MNHEY and CDR2 SVGAGI come from the germline V gene. V lost 0 bases, J lost 4 bases, and 4 bases stayed unmatched. The CDR3 DNA reads TGTGCCAGCAGTTACTCCAGCGGGGGGGCCGCAGATACGCAGTATTTT. This encodes CASSYSSGGAADTQYF.

The chain joins TRBV10-1 to TRBJ2-1, with D unresolved. V was clipped by 0 bases and J by 4 bases, with 7 bases between them. This CDR3 comprises 14 residues. CDR1 is WNHNN and CDR2 is SYGVQD in the germline V gene (reference sequence). In nucleotides, the CDR3 is TGCGCCAGCAGTGAGTCGACGTCTTACAATGAGCAGTTCTTC. It is translated as CASSESTSYNEQFF.

The sample holds many counts of this clonotype. The chain recombines TRBV12-3 or TRBV12-4 with TRBJ2-1, with 7 bases aligning to TRBD1. The CDR3 runs 17 residues. The V and J ends lost 4 bases and 2 bases, in that order; junction bases with no gene match: 11. The CDR3 reads CASSSGQDPITYNEQFF. In DNA, the CDR3 is TGTGCCAGCAGTTCCGGACAGGATCCGATAACCTACAATGAGCAGTTCTTC.

This clonotype has at least ten counts. The V call is TRBV7-2, the J call TRBJ2-7; TRBD2 matches at 16 bases. The length of the CDR3 is 22 residues. The V gene's germline CDR1 is SGHTA and CDR2 FQGNSA. The V gene end was trimmed by 1 base and the J gene end by 0 bases; junction bases not matched to a gene: 15. The CDR3 region has the DNA TGTGCCAGCAGCTTAGTGGCCCCCGGGACTAGCGGGAGGGCACTGAGCTCCTACGAGCAGTACTTC. It yields the protein CASSLVAPGTSGRALSSYEQYF.

The table lists this clonotype with many counts. The CDR3: CASSIDLGAGANVLTF. DNA for the CDR3: TGTGCCAGTAGTATAGATCTGGGTGCCGGGGCCAACGTCCTGACTTTC. The chain links TRBV19 to TRBJ2-6; D remains ambiguous. With 0 bases removed from V and 4 bases from J, the gap between germline ends came to 10 bases. From germline, CDR1 is LNHDA and CDR2 SQIVND (reference sequence). This CDR3 spans 16 amino acids.

The V call is TRBV6-1, the J call TRBJ1-2; D call uncertain. Trimming took off 8 bases at V and 2 bases at J, with 18 bases between the two ends. The CDR3 spans 15 residues. Germline lookup yields CDR1 MNHNS and CDR2 SASEGT. The CDR3 DNA follows: TGTGCCAGCGATAGTGGAACAGCCTCAAACTATGGCTACACCTTC. Residues: CASDSGTASNYGYTF.

This clonotype came up many times. This chain joins TRBV6-5 and TRBJ2-3; 7 bases agree with TRBD2. Losses at the gene ends were 2 bases for V and 2 bases for J; bases not matched to a gene: 4. Per germline, CDR1 MNHEY and CDR2 SVGAGI. The CDR3 is made up of 15 amino acids. This CDR3 is CASSYRLAATDTQYF. The DNA for the CDR3 is TGTGCCAGCAGTTACAGGCTAGCGGCCACAGATACGCAGTATTTT.

This clonotype was counted ten times or more. This rearrangement joins TRBV6-2 or TRBV6-3 to TRBJ2-5; 9 bases align to TRBD1. V lost 5 bases, J lost 3 bases, and 7 bases stayed unmatched. CDR3 length: 15 residues. CDR1 and CDR2 from the germline V gene are MNHEY and SVGEGT. CDR3 sequence (DNA): TGTGCCAGCAGTAGGGCCGGGACAGGGAAAGAGACCCAGTACTTC. Its protein product is CASSRAGTGKETQYF.

This clonotype has ten or more counts. This chain joins TRBV11-2 and TRBJ1-2; 7 positions match TRBD1. Germline CDR1 reads SGHAT; CDR2 reads FQNNGV. The J segment lost 8 bases and the V segment lost 1 base, leaving 7 bases of the junction unmatched. The CDR3 has 14 residues. The CDR3 DNA is TGTGCCAGCAGCTTAGGAAGGGGGCTAGGAGGCTACACCTTC. This encodes CASSLGRGLGGYTF.